This T cell receptor beta chain was observed in a study of cytomegalovirus exposure and HLA in healthy donors. Points on this clone: Its target is not known.

General study results and limits: Later analysis reportedly placed an Asian-associated ancestry cluster below the approximately 650-donor mean in N-insertions.

From germline, CDR1 is LNHDA and CDR2 SQIVND (reference sequence). Losses at the gene ends were 5 bases for V and 0 bases for J; bases not matched to a gene: 4. The CDR3 totals 16 residues. The primer mix had 60 Vbeta and 13 Jbeta primers. Sequencing was performed with immunoSEQ multiplex PCR; in TCRdb, only in-frame clones are kept and a portion is missing. This sample has 150,000 to 200,000 clones; about 85% occur once, and the top ten carry around 1.6%. The V call is TRBV19, the J call TRBJ2-1, with 10 bases matching TRBD2. Source material: PBMCs. The receptor's source is a woman aged 50 to 60 in good health and CMV-seronegative. Here the CDR3 reads CASSWLAGVSYNEQFF. The CDR3 DNA reads as TGTGCCAGTAGTTGGCTAGCGGGAGTCTCCTACAATGAGCAGTTCTTC.